Below are 20 T cell receptor beta chains sequenced from a single sample in a study of cytomegalovirus exposure and HLA in healthy donors. The primer mix had 60 Vbeta and 13 Jbeta primers. TCRdb's copy holds only in-frame clones and misses some; the assay was immunoSEQ multiplex PCR. In the table there are approximately 180,000 clones, over 70% of which are singletons. The specimen was PBMCs. Receptors originate from a male donor in good health and CMV-seronegative.

This chain uses TRBV5-1 with TRBJ1-5; the match to TRBD1 covers 11 bases. Germline-derived CDR1 and CDR2 are SGHRS and YFSETQ. CDR3 length: 15 residues. Unmatched junction bases numbered 3, after V lost 1 base and J lost 6 bases. CDR3 nucleotide sequence: TGCGCCAGCAGCTTGTTAGGGACAGGGGGTCAGCCCCAGCATTTT. Translation: CASSLLGTGGQPQHF.

This chain links TRBV6-6 with TRBJ2-1, with 9 bases matching TRBD2. CDR1 is MNHNY and CDR2 is SVGAGI in the germline V gene (reference sequence). The CDR3 covers 14 residues. J was trimmed by 6 bases and V by 10 bases; bases with no gene match: 10. CDR3 residues: CATEIAGDSNEQFF. CDR3 bases: TGTGCCACCGAAATAGCGGGGGACAGCAATGAGCAGTTCTTC.

The rearrangement joins TRBV7-2 to TRBJ2-7; no reliable D call. This CDR3 is 13 amino acids long. Trimming pared 0 bases from V and 4 bases from J, leaving 7 bases between. Germline V gene sequence: CDR1 SGHTA, CDR2 FQGNSA. This CDR3 is CASSLARVYEQYF. Here the CDR3 DNA reads TGTGCCAGCAGCTTAGCGCGAGTTTACGAGCAGTACTTC.

The chain uses TRBV30 and TRBJ1-2; D is possibly TRBD1 (5 bases). CDR3 size: 13 residues. Trimming removed 6 bases from V and 6 bases from J, with 17 bases in between. Germline CDR1 GTSNPN, CDR2 SVGIG (reference sequence). Written as DNA, the CDR3 is TGTGCCTGTATCCCGGGGGGGGAGGATGGCTACACCTTC. This gives the protein CACIPGGEDGYTF.

In this sample, this clone turned up once. The chain employs TRBV28 and TRBJ1-1; D is unclear. The CDR3 is 14 residues long. The V gene's germline CDR1 is MDHEN and CDR2 SYDVKM. V dropped 3 bases and J dropped 4 bases, with 12 bases sitting between them. This CDR3 reads CASSFILRGTEAFF. The CDR3 nucleotides are TGTGCCAGCAGTTTTATCCTCCGGGGCACTGAAGCTTTCTTT. The variable domain in full, completed from reference TRBV28 and TRBJ1-1, reads DVKVTQSSRYLVKRTGEKVFLECVQDMDHENMFWYRQDPGLGLRLIYFSYDVKMKEKGDIPEGYSVSREKKERFSLILESASTNQTSMYLCASSFILRGTEAFFGQGTRLTVV.

The chain recombines TRBV28 with TRBJ1-2; TRBD1 matches 12 bases. Germline V gene data show CDR1 as MDHEN and CDR2 as SYDVKM. V dropped 6 bases and J dropped 8; count of bases not matched to a gene: 7. This CDR3 is 14 amino acids long. The CDR3 DNA is TGTGCCAGCAGGGGGACAGGGGGCGGGGACGGCTACACCTTC. Amino acid sequence: CASRGTGGGDGYTF.

In this sample, this clone turned up a few times. The rearrangement links TRBV30 to TRBJ1-4, with D possibly being TRBD1 (5 bases). Trimming left V 3 bases short and J 8 bases short, with 16 bases between. The CDR3 has 14 amino acids. CDR1 and CDR2 from the germline V gene are GTSNPN and SVGIG (reference sequence). This chain's CDR3 is CAWSRGGSPEKLFF. The CDR3 bases are TGTGCCTGGAGCCGGGGGGGTTCCCCCGAAAAACTGTTTTTT.

This chain uses TRBV5-1 with TRBJ2-3, with a weak D call TRBD1 (6 bases). Germline V gene sequence: CDR1 SGHRS, CDR2 YFSETQ. CDR3 length equals 15 residues. The ends were cut back, 2 bases at V and 2 bases at J, with 12 bases in the middle. DNA of the CDR3: TGCGCCAGCAGCTTAGGGGGATACTACACAGATACGCAGTATTTT. It yields the protein CASSLGGYYTDTQYF.

This clone was found a few times. This chain connects TRBV25-1 to TRBJ1-1; D unresolved. Trimming shortened V by 7 bases and J by 0 bases, and 6 bases separated the two germline ends. The CDR3 has 12 amino acids. Looked up from germline, CDR1 is MGHDK and CDR2 is SYGVNS. The CDR3 region is CASKNLNTEAFF. The CDR3 DNA sequence: TGTGCCAGCAAGAACTTGAACACTGAAGCTTTCTTT.

CDR3 region: CASSLARGQGYNSPLHF. In DNA, the CDR3 is TGTGCCAGCAGCTTAGCGCGCGGACAGGGATATAATTCACCCCTCCACTTT. The chain employs TRBV7-9 and TRBJ1-6; TRBD1 matches 8 bases. The CDR3 covers 17 residues. In germline, CDR1 is SEHNR, CDR2 FQNEAQ (reference sequence). The ends lost 0 bases at V and 4 bases at J; junction bases unmatched: 5.

The chain combines TRBV6-6 with TRBJ2-1; 7 bases fit TRBD2. V shed 0 bases, J shed 4 bases, and the junction held 6 bases outside the gene matches. CDR1 is MNHNY, CDR2 SVGAGI, per germline (reference sequence). This CDR3 comprises 16 residues. The CDR3 DNA reads as TGTGCCAGCAGTTACTCGGCTAGCGGAGGGTACAATGAGCAGTTCTTC. Residues: CASSYSASGGYNEQFF.

This clone occurred once. The genes are TRBV6-5 and TRBJ2-6, with D perhaps TRBD1 (6 bases). Germline CDR1 MNHEY, CDR2 SVGAGI. This CDR3 is built from 15 residues. Deletions cut 6 bases from V and 2 bases from J, with 11 bases between. The CDR3 loop reads CASREQGAGANVLTF. CDR3 in DNA: TGTGCCAGCAGGGAACAGGGTGCTGGGGCCAACGTCCTGACTTTC.

The chain employs TRBV27 and TRBJ1-5, with no clear D. The length of the CDR3 is 14 residues. Germline values: CDR1 MNHEY, CDR2 SMNVEV (reference sequence). V lost 4 bases to trimming and J lost 4 bases, with 11 bases between them. CDR3 residues: CASSSSGWNQPQHF. The DNA for the CDR3 is TGTGCCAGCAGTTCCTCGGGTTGGAATCAGCCCCAGCATTTT.

The genes are TRBV4-1 and TRBJ1-2; 10 bases map to TRBD1. The CDR3 length is 17 residues. CDR1 MGHRA and CDR2 YSYEKL come from the germline V gene. The trim removed 6 bases at V and 3 bases at J, leaving 13 bases unmatched. CDR3 sequence (DNA): TGCGCCAGCAGTCATACCGGGACAGGGGCCGGTGACTATGGCTACACCTTC. Translation: CASSHTGTGAGDYGYTF.

J is TRBJ1-5 and V is TRBV2; D is possibly TRBD1 (5 bases). Germline CDR1 is SNHLY and CDR2 is FYNNEI. The V end was cut by 6 bases, the J end by 6 bases, with 12 bases between. This CDR3 has 13 residues. CDR3 protein: CASRGGSAQPQHF. In nucleotides, the CDR3 is TGTGCCAGCAGGGGGGGGTCGGCTCAGCCCCAGCATTTT.

V usage is TRBV30 and J usage is TRBJ1-4, with 9 bases that match TRBD1. This CDR3 has 15 amino acids. Germline lookup yields CDR1 GTSNPN and CDR2 SVGIG (reference sequence). V lost 0 bases to trimming and J lost 8 bases; unmatched junction nucleotides: 7. The CDR3 DNA follows: TGTGCCTGGAGTGTCCCCGGGACAGGGAACGAAAAACTGTTTTTT. Protein sequence: CAWSVPGTGNEKLFF.

V is TRBV6-5 and J is TRBJ2-7, with 7 bases identical to TRBD1. Unmatched junction bases numbered 5, after V lost 6 bases and J lost 0 bases. CDR1 is MNHEY and CDR2 is SVGAGI in the germline V gene. The length of the CDR3 is 14 residues. The chain's CDR3 is CASRRQGNSYEQYF. CDR3 in DNA: TGTGCCAGCAGAAGACAGGGAAACTCCTACGAGCAGTACTTC.

The chain is built from TRBV28 and TRBJ1-1; maybe TRBD1 (6 bases). V lost 7 bases and J 4 bases, leaving 16 bases between the germline ends. CDR3 length: 14 amino acids. Germline V gene sequence: CDR1 MDHEN, CDR2 SYDVKM. CDR3 sequence: CASTPRGEGTEAFF. CDR3 nucleotides: TGTGCCAGCACCCCGAGGGGGGAGGGCACTGAAGCTTTCTTT.

The chain carries TRBV11-2 and TRBJ2-5; unclear D gene. This CDR3 has 13 amino acids. Germline-derived CDR1 and CDR2 are SGHAT and FQNNGV. With 4 bases removed from V and 5 bases from J, the gap between germline ends came to 11 bases. DNA of the CDR3: TGTGCCAGCAGCTATGTTTACGGGGAGACCCAGTACTTC. This translates into CASSYVYGETQYF.

About this clone: The same CDR3 can be traced to other DNA sequences in this sample. The chain couples TRBV28 to TRBJ1-1; D gene ambiguous. The germline CDR1 and CDR2 sequences are MDHEN and SYDVKM. The CDR3 totals 14 residues. With 6 bases removed from V and 1 base from J, the gap between germline ends came to 12 bases. The CDR3 loop reads CASSLGGWNTEAFF. For the CDR3, the DNA is TGTGCCAGCAGCCTCGGAGGATGGAACACTGAAGCTTTCTTT. Together with reference TRBV28 and TRBJ1-1, the CDR3 gives the full variable domain: DVKVTQSSRYLVKRTGEKVFLECVQDMDHENMFWYRQDPGLGLRLIYFSYDVKMKEKGDIPEGYSVSREKKERFSLILESASTNQTSMYLCASSLGGWNTEAFFGQGTRLTVV.